A selection of T cell receptor beta chains follows, all from one sample in a study of follicular helper T cells after annual influenza vaccination. Profiled with immunoSEQ multiplex PCR; TCRdb holds only in-frame clones, not every one. The sample records roughly 9,000 clones, under 85% being singletons. Sequences were derived from CXCR5+ CD38- circulating T follicular helper cells from blood, sampled 7 days after influenza vaccination. These receptors originate from an adult who received the influenza vaccine. The CDR3 runs from the conserved cysteine through the conserved F or W. Each record gives: CDR3 length, D gene, J gene, clone size, V gene, CDR3 DNA, CDR3 protein. D genes are given only for firm matches. A clone size is listed for some rows: how often the clone was seen (once, few, many), or a class if it is expanded.

>14|.|TRBJ1-2|.|TRBV18
TGTGCCAGCTCACCAGCCAGATCCTACTATGGCTACACCTTC
CASSPARSYYGYTF
>14|TRBD2|TRBJ2-3|.|TRBV29-1
TGCAGCGTAGGAGCGGGAGGGAACACAGATACGCAGTATTTT
CSVGAGGNTDTQYF
>13|TRBD1|TRBJ1-5|.|TRBV11-2
TGTGCCAGCAGCAATGACAGGGATCAGCCCCAGCATTTT
CASSNDRDQPQHF
>16|TRBD2|TRBJ2-5|.|TRBV5-1
TGCGCCAGCAGCTTGGGACTAGCGGGTCCCCAAGAGACCCAGTACTTC
CASSLGLAGPQETQYF
>17|TRBD2|TRBJ2-5|.|TRBV9
TGTGCCAGCAGCGTAGAGGCTAGCGGGAGGGCCGGAGAGACCCAGTACTTC
CASSVEASGRAGETQYF
>14|TRBD1|TRBJ2-4|.|TRBV6-1
TGTGCCAGCAGTGGGACAGGGAGGTTGGACATTCAGTACTTC
CASSGTGRLDIQYF
>15|TRBD2|TRBJ2-7|.|TRBV5-4
TGTGCCAGCAGCGTCGGGACTAGCGGGGGCTACGAGCAGTACTTC
CASSVGTSGGYEQYF
>14|TRBD2|TRBJ2-5|.|TRBV10-3
TGTGCCACCTGGACTAGCGGGGGCCTAAGGGAGCAGTACTTC
CATWTSGGLREQYF
>14|TRBD1|TRBJ2-7|.|TRBV2
TGTGCCAGCAGTGAAGAGACAGGGGCCTACGAGCAGTACTTC
CASSEETGAYEQYF
>16|TRBD1|TRBJ2-1|.|TRBV9
TGTGCCAGCAGCGTAGGTACAGGGGGACGCTACAATGAGCAGTTCTTC
CASSVGTGGRYNEQFF
>11|.|TRBJ2-2|.|TRBV28
TGTGCCAGCAGCCCAACCGGGGAGCTGTTTTTT
CASSPTGELFF
>15|TRBD1|TRBJ2-7|.|TRBV5-4
TGTGCCAGCAGCAGCTCGCCGGGACAGTCCTACGAGCAGTACTTC
CASSSSPGQSYEQYF
>14|.|TRBJ2-2|few|TRBV6-5
TGTGCCAGCACACGTCAGGGGAACACCGGGGAGCTGTTTTTT
CASTRQGNTGELFF
>15|TRBD1|TRBJ1-1|.|TRBV28
TGTGCCAGCAGTTCTTATGACAGGGGGGTCACTGAAGCTTTCTTT
CASSSYDRGVTEAFF
>13|.|TRBJ1-1|.|TRBV11-3
TGTGCCAGCAGCTTCCAAGGCAACACTGAAGCTTTCTTT
CASSFQGNTEAFF
>15|.|TRBJ2-6|.|TRBV13
TGTGCCAGCAGCTTAGGGGGGGCTGGGGCCAACGTCCTGACTTTC
CASSLGGAGANVLTF
>15|.|TRBJ1-1|.|TRBV18
TGTGCCAGCTCACCACCGGGGCTGGGGAGCACTGAAGCTTTCTTT
CASSPPGLGSTEAFF
>13|.|TRBJ2-5|.|TRBV7-6
TGTGCCAGCAGCTTAGTAGCGGAAGAGACCCAGTACTTC
CASSLVAEETQYF
>15|.|TRBJ1-5|.|TRBV18
TGTGCCAGCTCACCAGAGAGAGTAGGGGGTCAGCCCCAGCATTTT
CASSPERVGGQPQHF
>16|TRBD1|TRBJ2-3|once|TRBV19
TGTGCCAGTACAATGAGGAACAGGGGCAACACAGATACGCAGTATTTT
CASTMRNRGNTDTQYF
>16|TRBD1|TRBJ2-7|few|TRBV6-6
TGTGCCAGCACGCCGACACAGGGGACAGTCCCCTACGAGCAGTACTTC
CASTPTQGTVPYEQYF
>13|TRBD1|TRBJ1-1|.|TRBV29-1
TGCAGCGTTGACAGGGGGCTGAACACTGAAGCTTTCTTT
CSVDRGLNTEAFF
>15|TRBD1|TRBJ2-2|.|TRBV27
TGTGCCAGCGGCCGGGACAGGGGGCTTACCGGGGAGCTGTTTTTT
CASGRDRGLTGELFF
>14|TRBD1|TRBJ2-7|.|TRBV18
TGTGCCAGCTCACCGGGGACAGGGCACTACGAGCAGTACTTC
CASSPGTGHYEQYF
>14|.|TRBJ2-3|.|TRBV28
TGTGCCAGCAGTTTAGGGGGCCGCACAGATACGCAGTATTTT
CASSLGGRTDTQYF
>14|.|TRBJ1-6|.|TRBV15
TGTGCCACCAGCAGGGACATAAATAATTCACCCCTCCACTTT
CATSRDINNSPLHF
>14|TRBD1|TRBJ1-2|.|TRBV5-5
TGTGCCAGCAGCTTGGTAGGGACAGGGAATGGCTACACCTTC
CASSLVGTGNGYTF
>15|TRBD2|TRBJ2-1|.|TRBV2
TGTGCCAGCAGTCGTACTAGCGGGAGCGGTAATGAGCAGTTCTTC
CASSRTSGSGNEQFF
>14|TRBD1|TRBJ1-1|once|TRBV9
TGTGCCAGCAACCCGACAGGGATGAACACTGAAGCTTTCTTT
CASNPTGMNTEAFF
>14|.|TRBJ1-3|once|TRBV28
TGTGCCAGCAGTTACGGAGGAACTGGAAACACCATATATTTT
CASSYGGTGNTIYF
>11|.|TRBJ2-7|.|TRBV20-1
TGCAGTGTCGGGAGCCACTACGAGCAGTACTTC
CSVGSHYEQYF
>15|TRBD1|TRBJ2-7|.|TRBV6-6
TGTGCCAGCAGAAGTGGACAGGGGCCTTCCTACGAGCAGTACTTC
CASRSGQGPSYEQYF
>20|TRBD2|TRBJ2-1|.|TRBV29-1
TGCAGCGTTGAACAGCAGGGACTAGCGGGAGGTTCAACTCTTAACAATGAGCAGTTCTTC
CSVEQQGLAGGSTLNNEQFF
>15|TRBD1|TRBJ2-2|once|TRBV6-1
TGTGCCAGCAGGGGGACAGGGGTCAACACCGGGGAGCTGTTTTTT
CASRGTGVNTGELFF
>15|TRBD2|TRBJ2-2|.|TRBV4-1
TGCGCCAGCACCCCGGGCGGGAGGAACACCGGGGAGCTGTTTTTT
CASTPGGRNTGELFF
>14|.|TRBJ1-2|.|TRBV6-5
TGTGCCAGCAGCCTACTCGGGGCCGACGGCGGCTACACCTTC
CASSLLGADGGYTF
>14|TRBD1|TRBJ1-2|.|TRBV6-5
TGTGCCAGCAGCCGGACAGGGAATAGCTATGGCTACACCTTC
CASSRTGNSYGYTF
>17|TRBD1|TRBJ1-5|.|TRBV30
TGTGCCTGGAAAGGGACAGGGTCACCCACAAGCAATCAGCCCCAGCATTTT
CAWKGTGSPTSNQPQHF
>15|.|TRBJ1-2|.|TRBV28
TGTGCCAGCAGTTGGGGTGGGAACCCCCTAAATGGCTACACCTTC
CASSWGGNPLNGYTF
>12|TRBD1|TRBJ2-7|.|TRBV5-1
TGCGCCAGCAGCTTTATAGGGGGCGAGCCGTACTTC
CASSFIGGEPYF
>16|.|TRBJ1-4|.|TRBV28
TGTGCCAGCAGCCCCCACTGGGGACAACGAAATGAAAAACTGTTTTTT
CASSPHWGQRNEKLFF
>16|TRBD2|TRBJ2-3|.|TRBV29-1
TGCAGCGTCCCGGGGGGGTCTAGCGTTGGCACAGATACGCAGTATTTT
CSVPGGSSVGTDTQYF
>17|TRBD2|TRBJ2-3|.|TRBV7-8
TGTGCCAGCAGCTTAGCTCGAAGCGGACTAGGCACAGATACGCAGTATTTT
CASSLARSGLGTDTQYF
>15|TRBD1|TRBJ1-4|.|TRBV5-1
TGCGCCAGCAGCTTCTCTCCGGACAGGGATGAAAAACTGTTTTTT
CASSFSPDRDEKLFF
>14|.|TRBJ2-7|.|TRBV11-2
TGTGCCAGCAGCCTCAGTGACAGTGGCTACGAGCAGTACTTC
CASSLSDSGYEQYF
>17|.|TRBJ2-6|.|TRBV4-3
TGCGCCAGCAGCCAAGAAGCCCCCAGGGCTGGGGCCAACGTCCTGACTTTC
CASSQEAPRAGANVLTF
>15|TRBD1|TRBJ1-4|few|TRBV30
TGTGCCTGGAGTGTTAAGGGACAGGGAGGAGAAAAACTGTTTTTT
CAWSVKGQGGEKLFF
>15|TRBD1|TRBJ2-7|few|TRBV27
TGTGCCAGCAGTCAAGTTAGACAGGGGGGTTTCGAGCAGTACTTC
CASSQVRQGGFEQYF
>13|.|TRBJ1-2|.|TRBV2
TGTGCCAGCAGTGAACTGGTGGGATATGGCTACACCTTC
CASSELVGYGYTF
>13|TRBD1|TRBJ1-6|.|TRBV19
TGTGCCAGTAATCCAGGACAGGGTTCACCCCTCCACTTT
CASNPGQGSPLHF
>17|.|TRBJ2-7|.|TRBV5-6
TGTGCCAGCAGCCGAGGGGGGCCTCTCCGGAGCTCCTACGAGCAGTACTTC
CASSRGGPLRSSYEQYF
>13|.|TRBJ2-5|.|TRBV11-3
TGTGCCAGCAGCTCAGGACCAGCAAAGACCCAGTACTTC
CASSSGPAKTQYF
>16|TRBD1|TRBJ1-6|once|TRBV10-3
TGTGCCATCAGTGAGGCCGGGACAGACAATAATTCACCCCTCCACTTT
CAISEAGTDNNSPLHF
>16|.|TRBJ1-6|.|TRBV28
TGTGCCAGCAGTCCCCCCTCCAAGGGTATTTATTCACCCCTCCACTTT
CASSPPSKGIYSPLHF